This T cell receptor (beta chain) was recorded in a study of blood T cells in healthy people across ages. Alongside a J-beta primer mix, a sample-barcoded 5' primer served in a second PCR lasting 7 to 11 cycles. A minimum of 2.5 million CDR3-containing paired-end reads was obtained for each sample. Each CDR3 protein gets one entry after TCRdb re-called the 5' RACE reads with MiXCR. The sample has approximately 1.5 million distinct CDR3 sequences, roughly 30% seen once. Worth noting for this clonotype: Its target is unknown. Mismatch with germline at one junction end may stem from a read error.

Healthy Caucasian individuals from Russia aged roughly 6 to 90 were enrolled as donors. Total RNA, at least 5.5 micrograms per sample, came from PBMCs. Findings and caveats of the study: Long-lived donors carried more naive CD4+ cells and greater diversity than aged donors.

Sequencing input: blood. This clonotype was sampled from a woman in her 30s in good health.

Written as DNA, the CDR3 is TGTGCCAGCAGCCCATCGACAGGGTACAATGAGCGGTTCTTC. Amino acids: CASSPSTGYNERFF. The V gene is TRBV7-6, the J gene TRBJ2-1, with 7 bases lining up with TRBD1. CDR3 length: 14 residues. Germline V gene data show CDR1 as SGHVS and CDR2 as FNYEAQ.